This T cell receptor (beta chain) came from a study of cytomegalovirus exposure and HLA in healthy donors. About the research overall: From HLA-typed donors, an early data release held about 85 million unique TCRs.

In germline, CDR1 is SGHRS, CDR2 YFSETQ. The CDR3 consists of 14 residues. V lost 7 bases, J lost 5 bases, and 15 bases lay in between. PCR primers comprised 60 Vbeta and 13 Jbeta primers. The assay was immunoSEQ multiplex PCR, and TCRdb's table has in-frame clones only and misses some. The data hold approximately 85,000 clones, with just under 80% observed a single time. Study-level points and caveats: There were some V segments, including TRBV6-2 and TRBV6-3, excluded as indistinguishable.

Remarks on this clone: Its matching antigen is unknown.

The gene calls are TRBV5-1 and TRBJ2-2; maybe TRBD2 (6 bases). The clonotype was recovered from a man aged 25-45 years in good health and CMV-seronegative. Sequencing was performed on PBMCs. The CDR3 loop is CASSHRTTTGELFF. CDR3 nucleotide sequence: TGCGCCAGCTCCCATAGGACTACTACCGGGGAGCTGTTTTTT.